This T cell receptor beta chain was captured by sequencing in a study of cytomegalovirus exposure and HLA in healthy donors. General study results and limits: Presence/absence analyses took donor sequencing depth as roughly uniform.

In regard to this clone: Its antigen remains unidentified.

Germline loops: CDR1 SQVTM, CDR2 ANQGSEA. Trimming removed 0 bases from V and 0 bases from J; junction bases left unmatched: 6. CDR3 length: 16 residues. The PCR made use of 60 Vbeta and 13 Jbeta primers. As processed by the authors: In a later analysis, of around 85 million unique beta chains, roughly 10 million appeared in at least two donors. TCRdb keeps only in-frame clones here, not all; method: immunoSEQ multiplex PCR. The V and J calls and clone size come from that table; D and trimming were worked out from the DNA. The sample table includes approximately 110,000 clones. Specimen: PBMCs. The chain joins TRBV29-1 to TRBJ2-7, with 9 bases that match TRBD1. The TCR comes from a man aged 45-60 years in good health and CMV-seronegative. CDR3 sequence reads: CSVEDQRTGASYEQYF. In nucleotides, the CDR3 is TGCAGCGTTGAAGATCAGCGGACAGGGGCCTCCTACGAGCAGTACTTC.